This T cell receptor beta chain was obtained from a study of blood T cell repertoires in COVID-19. Study summary: Material from acute and convalescent COVID-19 was sourced from the United States, Italy and Spain. Sources were T cells, B-cell-depleted T cells, or PBMCs; the material itself was cDNA or gDNA.

The authors' processing: The authors estimated nucleated cell counts from reference gene primer amplification. Measured with immunoSEQ multiplex PCR; TCRdb has only the in-frame clones, and not every one. That table is the source of V, J and clone size, and D and trimming were worked out from the DNA. The data show about 120,000 clones, around 87% seen once. This CDR3 contains 13 residues. The sequence came from a man aged 65-85 years with active or convalescent COVID-19. Sequencing was performed on peripheral blood. The chain joins TRBV21-1 to TRBJ1-1; the D call of TRBD1 is as the table states it, not checked on the DNA. TRBV21-1 is shown as a pseudogene. Written as DNA, the CDR3 is TGTGCCAGCAGCAAGGACAGGGCCACTGAAGCTTTCTTT. Encoded protein: CASSKDRATEAFF.